These 23 T cell receptor beta chains came from one sample sequenced in a study of Ad26.COV2.S vaccination and SARS-CoV-2 variants. Indicated treatment: about 20 received Ad26.COV2.S at low or high dose, single or two shots; 5 received placebo; per-sample allocation not given. Samples came from day 63 after the first vaccine or placebo injection. This table comes from immunoSEQ multiplex PCR, and its TCRdb copy is limited to in-frame clones, with some not included. The data contain 350,000 to 550,000 clones, roughly nine tenths of them seen just once; the ten biggest clones take up 2.5% to 3%. The source material was peripheral blood, sampled in a trial of Ad26.COV2.S vaccine versus placebo. The receptors here all came from a person between 18 and 65 years old who received the Ad26.COV2.S COVID-19 vaccine or a placebo.

This clone was seen once. Written as DNA, the CDR3 is TGTGCCAGCAGTTTATGGGAAGGGACCATATATTTT. Its translation: CASSLWEGTIYF. The V and J genes are TRBV28 and TRBJ1-3; D is unclear. This CDR3 has 12 residues. CDR1 is MDHEN, CDR2 SYDVKM, per germline. Deletions cut 0 bases from V and 10 bases from J, with 7 bases between.

The chain recombines TRBV10-2 with TRBJ2-7; no clear D gene. This CDR3 has 11 residues. Per germline, CDR1 WSHSY and CDR2 SAAADI. Trimming cost V 6 bases and J 4 bases, with 7 bases left between them. The CDR3 DNA reads TGCGCCAGCAGCGATCAGTACGAGCAGTACGTC. The encoded protein is CASSDQYEQYV.

The genes are TRBV7-2 and TRBJ2-3, with TRBD2 matching over 14 bases. The germline V gene encodes CDR1 SGHTA and CDR2 FQGNSA. V trimming: 3 bases; J trimming: 4 bases; junction bases outside the gene matches: 12. The CDR3 totals 19 residues. The CDR3 reads CASSFGLAGGRVTSDTQYF. CDR3 nucleotides: TGTGCCAGCAGCTTCGGACTAGCGGGAGGAAGGGTGACGTCAGATACGCAGTATTTT.

The chain employs TRBV4-2 and TRBJ2-2; 8 bases line up with TRBD2. Germline values: CDR1 LGHNA, CDR2 YNFKEQ. The CDR3 contains 16 residues. J gave up 2 bases and V 0 bases, and 2 bases lay outside the gene matches. The CDR3 nucleotides are TGTGCCAGCAGCCAAGAAAGCGGGGGTAACACCGGGGAGCTGTTTTTT. The encoded protein is CASSQESGGNTGELFF.

This sequence joins TRBV28 and TRBJ1-6; perhaps TRBD1 as D (6 bases). Germline-derived CDR1 and CDR2 are MDHEN and SYDVKM. With 8 bases removed from V and 3 bases from J, the gap between germline ends came to 14 bases. This CDR3 spans 15 amino acids. As DNA, the CDR3 is TGTGCCAGCGGAACAGGGACCCACTATAATTCACCCCTCCACTTT. Protein product: CASGTGTHYNSPLHF. The full variable domain, with the rest looked up from reference TRBV28 and TRBJ1-6, is DVKVTQSSRYLVKRTGEKVFLECVQDMDHENMFWYRQDPGLGLRLIYFSYDVKMKEKGDIPEGYSVSREKKERFSLILESASTNQTSMYLCASGTGTHYNSPLHFGNGTRLTVT.

The chain combines TRBV5-1 with TRBJ1-2; 10 nucleotides match TRBD1. With 4 bases clipped from V and 8 bases from J, the junction kept 11 bases outside the gene matches. The CDR3 spans 15 residues. Germline V gene sequence: CDR1 SGHRS, CDR2 YFSETQ. The CDR3 DNA is TGCGCCAGCAGCCCCCCGGGACAGGGGACGGAAGGCTACACCTTC. Encoded protein: CASSPPGQGTEGYTF.

The genes are TRBV3-1 (or the pseudogene TRBV3-2) and TRBJ2-7; D is perhaps TRBD1 (6 bases). Germline assignment: CDR1 LGHDT and CDR2 YNNKEL (reference sequence). V lost 1 base and J lost 9, with 19 bases in between. The CDR3 has 15 amino acids. CDR3 coding DNA: TGTGCCAGCAGCCAAGGAGACAGGACCCTTCGTGGGCAGTACTTC. Residues: CASSQGDRTLRGQYF.

The chain couples TRBV2 to TRBJ1-5; D gene unclear. Germline assignment: CDR1 SNHLY and CDR2 FYNNEI. Trimming shortened V by 3 bases and J by 4 bases, and 13 bases separated the two germline ends. The CDR3 covers 15 residues. CDR3 sequence: CASSEGQVGNQPQHF. The CDR3 region has the DNA TGTGCCAGCAGTGAGGGCCAGGTGGGGAATCAGCCCCAGCATTTT.

The chain is built from TRBV6-5 and TRBJ2-5; D perhaps matches TRBD2 (6 bases). Per germline, CDR1 MNHEY and CDR2 SVGAGI. This CDR3 has 13 amino acids. The V end was cut by 7 bases, the J end by 5 bases, with 14 bases between. Here the CDR3 reads CASTLGGSETQYF. In nucleotides, the CDR3 is TGTGCCAGCACACTGGGGGGATCGGAGACCCAGTACTTC.

The J gene is TRBJ1-1, the V gene TRBV6-5; unclear D gene. Germline CDR1 reads MNHEY; CDR2 reads SVGAGI. This CDR3 is 13 amino acids long. V lost 1 base and J lost 7, with 10 bases in between. The CDR3 reads CASSYFSDREAFF. The CDR3 nucleotides read TGTGCCAGCAGTTACTTTTCGGACCGTGAAGCTTTCTTT.

The V and J genes are TRBV28 and TRBJ1-2; perhaps TRBD1 as D (5 bases). Per germline, CDR1 MDHEN and CDR2 SYDVKM. V shed 10 bases and J shed 5 bases, with 26 bases lying between them. The CDR3 has 16 residues. CDR3 coding DNA: TGTGCCACCCGTCCTCCGGGACTCCCAACCGATTATGGCTACACCTTC. Protein sequence: CATRPPGLPTDYGYTF.

This chain connects TRBV19 to TRBJ2-7; D not resolved. The CDR3 is 13 amino acids. The ends were cut back, 5 bases at V and 3 bases at J, with 11 bases in the middle. CDR1 is LNHDA, CDR2 SQIVND, per germline (reference sequence). The CDR3 sequence: CASSVGQLYEQYF. CDR3 DNA: TGTGCCAGTAGTGTCGGGCAACTCTACGAGCAGTACTTC.

This chain joins TRBV3-1 (or the pseudogene TRBV3-2) and TRBJ1-2; D remains ambiguous. V was shortened by 3 bases and J by 7 bases, with 15 bases between the two germline ends. Germline V lookup: CDR1 LGHDT, CDR2 YNNKEL (reference sequence). The CDR3 spans 14 residues. The CDR3, as DNA: TGTGCCAGCAGCCAGCTTTCCCGGGGTGCTGGCTACACCTTC. Its translation is CASSQLSRGAGYTF.

The chain employs TRBV29-1 and TRBJ1-2, with 10 bases lining up with TRBD1. There are 12 residues in the CDR3. The junction had 6 bases not matched to a gene; V was cut back by 6 bases and J by 8 bases. The V gene's germline CDR1 is SQVTM and CDR2 ANQGSEA. The CDR3 sequence: CSVGRTGGGYTF. In nucleotides, the CDR3 is TGCAGCGTGGGCCGGACAGGGGGAGGCTACACCTTC. Complete variable domain (other parts from reference TRBV29-1 and TRBJ1-2): SAVISQKPSRDICQRGTSLTIQCQVDSQVTMMFWYRQQPGQSLTLIATANQGSEATYESGFVIDKFPISRPNLTFSTLTVSNMSPEDSSIYLCSVGRTGGGYTFGSGTRLTVV.

This clone is a singleton in its sample. The chain recombines TRBV2 with TRBJ1-1; TRBD1 aligns across 7 bases. From germline, CDR1 is SNHLY and CDR2 FYNNEI. The CDR3 contains 15 residues. After removal of 5 bases from V and 4 bases from J, the junction contained 10 bases not matched to a gene. The CDR3 DNA reads TGTGCCAGCAGTCGACAGGGCGTGGGGGGCACTGAAGCTTTCTTT. It translates to CASSRQGVGGTEAFF. Using reference TRBV2 and TRBJ1-1 for the parts outside the CDR3, the full variable domain is EPEVTQTPSHQVTQMGQEVILRCVPISNHLYFYWYRQILGQKVEFLVSFYNNEISEKSEIFDDQFSVERPDGSNFTLKIRSTKLEDSAMYFCASSRQGVGGTEAFFGQGTRLTVV.

This rearrangement joins TRBV5-8 to TRBJ2-7; D is unresolved. The V gene lost 6 bases and the J gene lost 6 bases, with 16 bases spanning the gap. The CDR3 is 13 residues long. Germline V gene sequence: CDR1 SGHTS, CDR2 YDEGEE. CDR3 protein: CASTFLLDGEQYV. The CDR3 nucleotides are TGTGCCAGCACTTTCCTTTTAGATGGCGAGCAGTACGTC.

This clone appeared once. The rearrangement links TRBV5-6 to TRBJ1-3; D gene ambiguous. Germline V gives CDR1 SGHDT, CDR2 YYEEEE. Trimming cost V 0 bases and J 8 bases, with 12 bases left between them. This CDR3 spans 14 amino acids. CDR3 coding DNA: TGTGCCAGCAGCTTGGAACAGCCTCCATACACCATATATTTT. This translates into CASSLEQPPYTIYF.

The rearrangement uses TRBV12-5 and TRBJ1-2; D not certain. The CDR3 runs 14 residues. V was cut by 4 bases and J by 4 bases, with 13 bases left in between. The germline V gene has CDR1 LGHNT and CDR2 FRNRAP. In DNA, the CDR3 is TGTGCTAGTGGTTCCTTGAAGGATGGCTATGGCTACACCTTC. This codes for CASGSLKDGYGYTF. Drawing the rest from reference TRBV12-5 and TRBJ1-2, the complete variable domain is DARVTQTPRHKVTEMGQEVTMRCQPILGHNTVFWYRQTMMQGLELLAYFRNRAPLDDSGMPKDRFSAEMPDATLATLKIQPSEPRDSAVYFCASGSLKDGYGYTFGSGTRLTVV.

This clone appeared a single time. The V and J genes are TRBV5-1 and TRBJ1-1; 9 positions agree with TRBD1. Germline-derived CDR1 and CDR2 are SGHRS and YFSETQ. The CDR3 extends over 16 amino acids. Germline trimming cut 4 bases from V and 5 bases from J; bases unmatched to any gene: 12. In nucleotides, the CDR3 is TGCGCCAGCAGCCCGGGGGGGACAGGGATCGGAACTGAAGCTTTCTTT. Translating it yields CASSPGGTGIGTEAFF.

The chain is built from TRBV6-5 and TRBJ1-2; perhaps TRBD1 as D (6 bases). The CDR3 covers 14 residues. Germline V lookup: CDR1 MNHEY, CDR2 SVGAGI. V lost 7 bases to trimming and J lost 4 bases, with 16 bases between them. The CDR3 bases are TGTGCCAGCAAGGCCCCAGGGGTTAGCTATGGCTACACCTTC. It codes for CASKAPGVSYGYTF.

The chain links TRBV5-1 to TRBJ2-3; 8 nucleotides line up with TRBD2. This CDR3 region has 18 residues. Germline V lookup: CDR1 SGHRS, CDR2 YFSETQ. V lost 0 bases and J lost 0; bases outside the gene matches: 9. The CDR3 spells CASSLALRGAASTDTQYF. Written as DNA, the CDR3 is TGCGCCAGCAGCTTGGCCCTGCGGGGGGCCGCTAGCACAGATACGCAGTATTTT.

The chain couples TRBV11-3 to TRBJ2-1; TRBD2 agrees at 15 bases. This CDR3 has 15 residues. V gave up 4 bases and J gave up 8 bases; unmatched junction bases: 3. From germline, CDR1 is SGHNT and CDR2 YENEEA. CDR3 DNA: TGTGCCAGCAGCTGGGGACTAGCGGGAGGTTATGAGCAGTTCTTC. Residues: CASSWGLAGGYEQFF.

This clone has only a few counts. The J gene is TRBJ2-5, the V gene TRBV9, with 10 nucleotides matching TRBD2. The CDR3 runs 17 residues. V lost 0 bases, J lost 2 bases, and 7 bases stayed unmatched. The V gene's germline CDR1 is SGDLS and CDR2 YYNGEE. This CDR3 is CASSVGGSGGSQETQYF. CDR3 DNA sequence: TGTGCCAGCAGCGTAGGTGGTAGCGGGGGGAGTCAAGAGACCCAGTACTTC. The variable domain in full, completed from reference TRBV9 and TRBJ2-5, reads DSGVTQTPKHLITATGQRVTLRCSPRSGDLSVYWYQQSLDQGLQFLIQYYNGEERAKGNILERFSAQQFPDLHSELNLSSLELGDSALYFCASSVGGSGGSQETQYFGPGTRLLVL.